Following are 23 T cell receptor beta chains from one sample sequenced in a study of CD8+CD57+ T cells in acquired aplastic anemia listed by TCRdb under 2018. Data came from an Illumina HiSeq 2000. Genomic DNA was used as template for profiling of TCR beta VDJ combinations and CDR3 sequences. The raw public data were reprocessed by TCRdb itself: fastp quality trimming at Q25, MiXCR clonotype calling, in-frame beta chains only. When rows share a CDR3 protein, they turn into one entry using the most common DNA and genes. This sample gives some 170,000 distinct CDR3 sequences in total; approximately 44% of them show up just once. The top ten clones comprise 1.1% of the sample. Sequencing was done on a sample of sorted CD4+, CD8+, or CD8+CD57+ T cells (not recorded which) from PBMCs. Receptors originate from a human donor in good health.

The chain combines TRBV2 with TRBJ2-6, with D maybe TRBD1 (6 bases). CDR1 is SNHLY and CDR2 is FYNNEI in the germline V gene. The V end was cut by 9 bases, the J end by 1 base, with 10 bases between. The CDR3 covers 14 residues. The CDR3 here is CARRDTSGANVLTF. Here the CDR3 DNA reads TGTGCCAGACGGGACACGTCTGGGGCCAACGTCCTGACTTTC. Together with reference TRBV2 and TRBJ2-6, the CDR3 gives the full variable domain: EPEVTQTPSHQVTQMGQEVILRCVPISNHLYFYWYRQILGQKVEFLVSFYNNEISEKSEIFDDQFSVERPDGSNFTLKIRSTKLEDSAMYFCARRDTSGANVLTFGAGSRLTVL.

The V call is TRBV15, the J call TRBJ1-1; D gene ambiguous. V lost 4 bases, J lost 4 bases, and 10 bases lay in between. The germline gives CDR1 LNHNV, CDR2 YYDKDF (reference sequence). CDR3 length: 13 residues. For the CDR3, the DNA is TGTGCCACCAGCATCTACACGGGCACTGAAGCTTTCTTT. It yields the protein CATSIYTGTEAFF. Together with reference TRBV15 and TRBJ1-1, the CDR3 gives the full variable domain: DAMVIQNPRYQVTQFGKPVTLSCSQTLNHNVMYWYQQKSSQAPKLLFHYYDKDFNNEADTPDNFQSRRPNTSFCFLDIRSPGLGDTAMYLCATSIYTGTEAFFGQGTRLTVV.

For this clonotype: The conserved closing phenylalanine or tryptophan is absent in this CDR3, likely reflecting a read error. This CDR3 reads CASSGGRDGYTL. As DNA, the CDR3 is TGTGCCAGCAGTGGGGGGCGGGATGGCTACACCCTC. This chain uses TRBV27 with TRBJ1-2, with D maybe TRBD1 (6 bases). The V gene lost 5 bases and the J gene lost 6 bases, with 10 bases spanning the gap. The CDR3 spans 12 residues. The germline V gene encodes CDR1 MNHEY and CDR2 SMNVEV (reference sequence).

The CDR3 here is CASSRLPGNTIYF. Here the CDR3 DNA reads TGTGCCAGTAGTCGCCTGCCTGGAAACACCATATATTTT. The rearrangement joins TRBV19 to TRBJ1-3; D uncertain. Germline assignment: CDR1 LNHDA and CDR2 SQIVND (reference sequence). Trimming removed 5 bases at V and 2 bases at J, with 7 bases between. This CDR3 is 13 amino acids long.

The chain couples TRBV24-1 to TRBJ2-7; D remains ambiguous. Germline V gives CDR1 KGHDR, CDR2 SFDVKD. Between the trimmed V and J ends, which lost 8 bases and 3 bases, there was a span of 1 base. The CDR3 is 9 residues long. This CDR3 reads CATNYEQYF. DNA of the CDR3: TGTGCCACCAACTACGAGCAGTACTTC.

This clonotype has just a few counts. This chain connects TRBV6-5 to TRBJ2-7; 10 bases align to TRBD2. Unmatched junction bases numbered 3, after V lost 0 bases and J lost 4 bases. The CDR3 sequence is 15 residues long. The germline gives CDR1 MNHEY, CDR2 SVGAGI. The CDR3 is CASSYSSGGTYEQYF. The CDR3 bases are TGTGCCAGCAGTTACTCTAGCGGGGGGACGTACGAGCAGTACTTC.

The chain combines TRBV19 with TRBJ2-3; D is unclear. Trimming removed 6 bases from V and 2 bases from J, with 9 bases in between. Germline CDR1 and CDR2: LNHDA and SQIVND (reference sequence). CDR3 length equals 13 residues. The CDR3 region has the DNA TGTGCCAGTAGGACCGCCGCCACAGATACGCAGTATTTT. Translation: CASRTAATDTQYF. Using reference TRBV19 and TRBJ2-3 for the parts outside the CDR3, the full variable domain is DGGITQSPKYLFRKEGQNVTLSCEQNLNHDAMYWYRQDPGQGLRLIYYSQIVNDFQKGDIAEGYSVSREKKESFPLTVTSAQKNPTAFYLCASRTAATDTQYFGPGTRLTVL.

The rearrangement uses TRBV6-1 and TRBJ1-5; D perhaps matches TRBD1 (5 bases). The ends were cut back, 3 bases at V and 7 bases at J, with 10 bases in the middle. This CDR3 has 13 amino acids. Germline V gene lookup returns CDR1 MNHNS and CDR2 SASEGT. CDR3: CASSEERGQPQHF. CDR3 bases: TGTGCCAGCAGTGAGGAAAGGGGCCAGCCCCAGCATTTT.

The V and J genes are TRBV20-1 and TRBJ2-1; D gene uncertain. V lost 6 bases and J lost 6, with 15 bases in between. Germline V gene data show CDR1 as DFQATT and CDR2 as SNEGSKA (reference sequence). The CDR3 is made up of 13 amino acids. The DNA for the CDR3 is TGCAGTGCCGCGATTGGGGTCGTCAATGAGCAGTTCTTC. It translates to CSAAIGVVNEQFF.

This clonotype has a count of ten or more. The chain links TRBV15 to TRBJ1-2; the D is unclear. CDR1 LNHNV and CDR2 YYDKDF come from the germline V gene (reference sequence). The V and J ends lost 1 base and 8 bases respectively, with 8 bases between them. This CDR3 contains 12 residues. CDR3 in DNA: TGTGCCACCAGCAGAGCCGAGGTCGGCTACACCTTC. Protein sequence: CATSRAEVGYTF.

The genes are TRBV2 and TRBJ2-2; maybe TRBD2 (5 bases). The CDR3 spans 13 residues. The V and J ends lost 4 bases and 7 bases respectively, with 10 bases between them. Germline loops: CDR1 SNHLY, CDR2 FYNNEI. CDR3 residues: CASSGGSGGELFF. The CDR3 DNA reads TGTGCCAGCAGTGGAGGGAGCGGCGGGGAGCTGTTTTTT.

The V and J genes are TRBV9 and TRBJ2-1, with D perhaps being TRBD1 or TRBD2 (5 bases each). This CDR3 region has 12 residues. Germline loops: CDR1 SGDLS, CDR2 YYNGEE. V was pared by 5 bases and J by 6 bases, with 9 bases between. The CDR3: CASRGPGNEQFF. Here the CDR3 DNA reads TGTGCCAGCAGGGGACCCGGCAATGAGCAGTTCTTC.

This sequence joins TRBV29-1 and TRBJ2-7, with 12 bases identical to TRBD2. Per the germline V gene, CDR1 is SQVTM and CDR2 is ANQGSEA. The CDR3 runs to 15 residues. Germline trimming cut 1 base from V and 1 base from J; bases unmatched to any gene: 2. CDR3 DNA: TGCAGCGTTGAAGGGGGACTAGCGGGTTCCTACGAGCAGTACTTC. It yields the protein CSVEGGLAGSYEQYF.

The gene calls are TRBV20-1 and TRBJ2-3; TRBD2 matches at 9 bases. This CDR3 contains 15 residues. J lost 1 base, V lost 6 bases, and 8 bases had no gene match. Per germline, CDR1 DFQATT and CDR2 SNEGSKA (reference sequence). CDR3 DNA sequence: TGCAGTGCCAGGGGCGGGGGGGCTCGCACAGATACGCAGTATTTT. Protein sequence: CSARGGGARTDTQYF.

The genes are TRBV15 and TRBJ1-5; D gene unclear. V lost 1 base, J lost 6 bases, and 7 bases lay in between. The CDR3 contains 13 residues. Germline V gene sequence: CDR1 LNHNV, CDR2 YYDKDF (reference sequence). The CDR3 loop reads CATSRGPSQPQHF. The CDR3 bases are TGTGCCACCAGCAGAGGACCCTCTCAGCCCCAGCATTTT.

On this clonotype: Since a much larger clone is just one base distant, this may be a read error. The missing conserved phenylalanine or tryptophan at the end of this CDR3 makes a read error likely. The rearrangement links TRBV11-3 to TRBJ2-5; maybe TRBD2 (6 bases). Germline values: CDR1 SGHNT, CDR2 YENEEA. V lost 3 bases to trimming and J lost 0 bases, with 14 bases between them. This CDR3 has 16 residues. CDR3 sequence (DNA): TGTGCCAGCAGCTTGGGCGGGGAAGGGAACCAAGAGACCCAGTACCTC. It codes for CASSLGGEGNQETQYL.

J is TRBJ1-6 and V is TRBV29-1; the D gene is possibly TRBD1 (6 bases). V was shortened by 8 bases and J by 3 bases, with 17 bases between the two germline ends. In germline, CDR1 is SQVTM, CDR2 ANQGSEA. CDR3 size: 15 residues. The CDR3: CSLGHRVIYNSPLHF. DNA of the CDR3: TGCAGCTTAGGTCACAGGGTCATCTATAATTCACCCCTCCACTTT.

This clonotype was observed many times. The genes are TRBV7-9 and TRBJ2-5; 7 bases agree with TRBD1. CDR1 and CDR2 from the germline V gene are SEHNR and FQNEAQ (reference sequence). The length of the CDR3 is 13 residues. With V trimmed by 5 bases and J by 4 bases, 4 bases remained unmatched. As DNA, the CDR3 is TGTGCCAGCAGCGCACAGGGGAGAGAGACCCAGTACTTC. Amino acid sequence: CASSAQGRETQYF.

This clonotype has a single count. This clone may be a read error of a much larger clone one base away. V usage is TRBV12-5 and J usage is TRBJ2-7, with D unresolved. The CDR3 contains 13 residues. Germline CDR1 LGHNT, CDR2 FRNRAP. The CDR3 nucleotides read TGTGCTAGTGGTTCAAGGAGCTCCCACGAGCAGTACTTC. Amino acids: CASGSRSSHEQYF.

This clonotype was detected ten times or more. This sequence joins TRBV19 and TRBJ2-3; 7 bases are shared with TRBD2. CDR3 size: 18 residues. V was clipped by 5 bases and J by 5 bases; unmatched bases: 19. The V gene's germline CDR1 is LNHDA and CDR2 SQIVND (reference sequence). CDR3: CASSLGRRLALFVDTQYF. CDR3 DNA sequence: TGTGCCAGTAGTCTTGGCCGCCGACTAGCCCTCTTTGTAGATACGCAGTATTTT.

V gene TRBV24-1 combines with J gene TRBJ2-1, with 7 positions matching TRBD2. This CDR3 comprises 15 residues. Germline lookup yields CDR1 KGHDR and CDR2 SFDVKD. Trimming at V came to 3 bases and at J to 6 bases, leaving 7 bases not matched to a gene. The CDR3 reads CATSDQSSGLNEQFF. The CDR3 region has the DNA TGTGCCACCAGTGATCAATCTAGCGGACTCAATGAGCAGTTCTTC.

The chain has TRBV10-1 and TRBJ2-1; D possibly corresponds to TRBD1 (5 bases). V gave up 4 bases and J gave up 4 bases, with 11 bases separating them. CDR3 length: 14 residues. Germline V gene data show CDR1 as WNHNN and CDR2 as SYGVQD (reference sequence). For the CDR3, the DNA is TGCGCCAGCAGTGTTGGGGCAATATACAATGAGCAGTTCTTC. The encoded protein is CASSVGAIYNEQFF.

The chain carries TRBV20-1 and TRBJ1-6; D perhaps matches TRBD1 (6 bases). There are 13 residues in the CDR3. Trimming cost V 1 base and J 11 bases, with 12 bases left between them. Germline V gives CDR1 DFQATT, CDR2 SNEGSKA (reference sequence). Here the CDR3 reads CSARAQGGTPLHF. CDR3 bases: TGCAGTGCTAGAGCACAGGGAGGGACACCCCTCCACTTT.